This T cell receptor beta chain was found in a study of blood T cell repertoires in COVID-19. Study-level information: T cells, B-cell-depleted T cells, or PBMCs supplied cDNA or gDNA.

This CDR3 contains 14 residues. Trimming took 6 bases from V and 3 from J, leaving 14 bases between them. The germline CDR1 and CDR2 sequences are SGHAT and FQDESV (reference sequence). Original methodology: Using reference gene primer amplification, nucleated cell counts were estimated. Assay used: immunoSEQ multiplex PCR; TCRdb lists only in-frame clones, some missing. V, J and clone size derive from that table, while D and trimming were established from the DNA sequence. Counted here are 140,000 or so clones, approximately 84% occurring once; the ten biggest clones make up roughly 3.4%. The study recruited people aged roughly 18 to 100 years across about two dozen US areas. Membership in each cohort depended on participant-reported clinical history.

The sequenced sample consisted of PBMCs or T cells enriched from blood (not recorded which). The genes are TRBV11-1 and TRBJ2-5, with a possible D match to TRBD1 (5 bases). This sequence was found in a woman in her 50s with acute COVID-19. The CDR3 coding sequence is TGTGCCAGCAGTCGTGGTGGGGCCGAAGAGACCCAGTACTTC. Translating gives CASSRGGAEETQYF.